Included here is one TCR beta chain sequence, with context. Germline CDR1 is MDHEN and CDR2 is SYDVKM. V was clipped by 6 bases and J by 12 bases; unmatched bases: 7. CDR3 length: 11 amino acids. Data came from immunoSEQ multiplex PCR; TCRdb stores just in-frame clones and leaves some out. The sample includes approximately 150,000 clones, 84% of them seen just once. This sample is part of a study of cytomegalovirus exposure and HLA in healthy donors. The chain combines TRBV28 with TRBJ1-2; 7 bases are shared with TRBD1. The sequencing sample was made of PBMCs. The TCR sequence derives from a man aged 30-40 years in good health and CMV-seropositive. The CDR3 region is CASSKQGRHTF. CDR3 DNA: TGTGCCAGCAGCAAACAGGGGAGGCACACCTTC.